This T cell receptor (beta chain) was recovered during a study of blood T cell repertoires in COVID-19. Study-level information: Donors in the United States, Italy and Spain gave samples during acute or convalescent COVID-19. PBMCs, B-cell-depleted T cells, or T cells provided the cDNA or gDNA that made up the material.

V was clipped by 6 bases and J by 6 bases; unmatched bases: 5. Germline V gene data show CDR1 as ENHRY and CDR2 as SYGVKD. This CDR3 contains 12 residues. This clone was detected only once. In the authors' methods: Amplification with reference gene primers provided the estimates of nucleated cell counts. The repertoire was sequenced with immunoSEQ multiplex PCR; TCRdb's copy has only in-frame clones and lacks some. The DNA was the basis for D and trimming; V, J and clone size are from that table. Of over 250,000 clones in the sample, approximately 91% were seen once. The receptor was derived from a middle-aged man with acute or convalescent COVID-19. The sequencing input was peripheral blood. The V gene is TRBV10-3, the J gene TRBJ2-7; 7 bases map to TRBD1. CDR3 DNA sequence: TGTGCCATCAGCGCCGGGACAGCCGAGCAGTACTTC. Translation: CAISAGTAEQYF.